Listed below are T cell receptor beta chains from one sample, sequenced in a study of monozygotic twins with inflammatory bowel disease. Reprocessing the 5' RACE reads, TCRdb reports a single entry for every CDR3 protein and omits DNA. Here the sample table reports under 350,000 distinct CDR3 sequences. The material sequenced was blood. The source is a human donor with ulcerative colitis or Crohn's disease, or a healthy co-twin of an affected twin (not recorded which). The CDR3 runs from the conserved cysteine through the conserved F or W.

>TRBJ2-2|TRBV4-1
CASSQEGRGNTGELFF
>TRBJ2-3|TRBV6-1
CASRQSGQKTDTQYF
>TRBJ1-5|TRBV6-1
CASRPMETGSNQPQHF
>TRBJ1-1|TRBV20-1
CSARDTHMNTEAFF
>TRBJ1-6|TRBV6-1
CASSWQGGDSPLHF
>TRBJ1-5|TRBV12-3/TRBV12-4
CASSVQGRVGNQPQHF
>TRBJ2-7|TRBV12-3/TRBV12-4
CASSSGGSNYEQYF
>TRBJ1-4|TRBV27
CASSLNYRREKLFF
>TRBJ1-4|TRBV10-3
CAISRQGYEKLFF
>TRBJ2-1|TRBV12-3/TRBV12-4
CASNNLGGWGNEQFF
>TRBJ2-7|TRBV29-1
CSVHRTGTYEQYF
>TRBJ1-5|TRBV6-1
CASSEDFNQPQHF
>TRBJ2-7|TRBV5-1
CATWKDRDRGSYEQYF
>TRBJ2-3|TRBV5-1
CASSPGLAGRLDTQYF
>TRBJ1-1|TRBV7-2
CASSLRGVGTVYVAFF
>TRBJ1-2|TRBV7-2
CASSPYHGSAYGYTF
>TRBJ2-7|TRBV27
CASQRDRATYEQYF
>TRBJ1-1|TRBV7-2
CASSLNRLSMNTEAFF
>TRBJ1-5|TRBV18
CASSPTGGGNQPQHF
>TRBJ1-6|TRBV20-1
CSATQITNSPLHF
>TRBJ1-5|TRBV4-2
CASSQDSGEVQPQHF
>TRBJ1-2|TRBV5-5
CASSLGTGDGYTF
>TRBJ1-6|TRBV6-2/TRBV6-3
CASSYKAGASRVPYNSPLHF
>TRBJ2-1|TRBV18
CASSPIWSAAYNEQFF
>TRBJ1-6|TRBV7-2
CASSLLTDNSPLHF
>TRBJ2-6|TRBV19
CASSSLRLILGANVLTF
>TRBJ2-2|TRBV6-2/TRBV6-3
CASKIQGSTGELFF
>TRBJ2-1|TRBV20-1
CSATSSSSGRSMGNEQFF
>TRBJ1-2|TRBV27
CASRQNRDGYGYTF
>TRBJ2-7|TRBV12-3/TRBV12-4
CASSRQIYEQYF
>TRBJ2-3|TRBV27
CASSLSVTFSTDTQYF
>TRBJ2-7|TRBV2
CASLPTPGTGVYEQYF
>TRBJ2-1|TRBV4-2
CASSQSLGAGFYNEQFF
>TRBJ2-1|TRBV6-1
CASSSPPSADRSGNEQFF
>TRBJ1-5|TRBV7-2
CASSLKPGNQPQHF
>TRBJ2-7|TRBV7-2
CASSLASGGVYEQYF
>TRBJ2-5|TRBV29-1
CSVLGLAGEETQYF
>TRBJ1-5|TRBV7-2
CASSRQDTSSGQPQHF
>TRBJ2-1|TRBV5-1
CASTRAGGSEQFF
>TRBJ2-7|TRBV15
CATSRDSTAGAYEQYF
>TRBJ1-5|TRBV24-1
CATSDPGNQPQHF
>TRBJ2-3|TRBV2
CASSSPGLAGGGGYTQYF
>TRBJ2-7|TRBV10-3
CAISGQVQPSYEQYF
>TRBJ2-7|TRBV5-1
CASSSTDRVNEQYF
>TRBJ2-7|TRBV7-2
CASSLGSGGASYEQYF
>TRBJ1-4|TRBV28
CASSLSGGHEKLFF
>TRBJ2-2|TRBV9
CASNWQGSSAGELFF
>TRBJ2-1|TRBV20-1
CSARDRTSGGPYSYNEQFF